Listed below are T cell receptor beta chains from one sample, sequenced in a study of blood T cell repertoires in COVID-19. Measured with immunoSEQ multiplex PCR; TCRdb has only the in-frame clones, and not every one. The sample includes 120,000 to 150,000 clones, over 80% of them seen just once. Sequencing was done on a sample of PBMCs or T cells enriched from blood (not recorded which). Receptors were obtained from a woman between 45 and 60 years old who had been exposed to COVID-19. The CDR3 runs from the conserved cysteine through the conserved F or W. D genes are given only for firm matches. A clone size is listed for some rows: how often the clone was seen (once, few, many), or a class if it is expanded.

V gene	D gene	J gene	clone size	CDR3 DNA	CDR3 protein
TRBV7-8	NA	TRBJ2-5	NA	TGTGCCAGCAGACTAGAACAAGAGACCCAGTACTTC	CASRLEQETQYF
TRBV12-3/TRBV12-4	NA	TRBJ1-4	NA	TGTGCCAGCAGGCGTCGGGAAAAACTGTTTTTT	CASRRREKLFF
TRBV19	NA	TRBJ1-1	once	TGTGCCAGTAAACCGACAGGAATGGAGATGAACACTGAAGCTTTCTTT	CASKPTGMEMNTEAFF
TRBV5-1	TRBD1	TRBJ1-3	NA	TGCGCCAGCAGCTTAGGGGGCGGCAGGGGCTCTGGAAACACCATATATTTT	CASSLGGGRGSGNTIYF
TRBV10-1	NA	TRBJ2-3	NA	TGCGCCAGCAGTGGTGGAGACCGCACAGATACGCAGTATTTT	CASSGGDRTDTQYF
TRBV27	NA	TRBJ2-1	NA	TGTGCCAGCAGTCCCGTATCCGCTTCTAGCGCTCAGTTCTTC	CASSPVSASSAQFF
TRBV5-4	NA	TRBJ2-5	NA	TGTGCCAGCAGCTTGGAAGAGGTGGGGCAGCGCGGGACCCAGTACTTC	CASSLEEVGQRGTQYF
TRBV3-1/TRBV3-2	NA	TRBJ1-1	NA	TGTGCCAGCAGTCGCCGGGGGAACACTGAAGCTTTCTTT	CASSRRGNTEAFF
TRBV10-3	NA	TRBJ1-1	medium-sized	TGTGCCATCAGTGAGTCGGGCAGCAAAAGCGAAGCTTTCTTT	CAISESGSKSEAFF
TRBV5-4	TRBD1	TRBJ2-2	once	TGTGCCAGCAGCGTGACCGGGACAGGGGACACCGGGGAGCTGTTTTTT	CASSVTGTGDTGELFF
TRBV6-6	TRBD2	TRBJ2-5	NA	TGTGCCAGCAGTCCGTCTAGCGGTAGTGAGACCCAGTACTTC	CASSPSSGSETQYF
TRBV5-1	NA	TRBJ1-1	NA	TGCGCCAGCAGCTTGCTGAATAGCGCTGAAGCTTTCTTT	CASSLLNSAEAFF
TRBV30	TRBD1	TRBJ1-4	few	TGTGCCTGGGGCCCGGGACAGCTTAATGAAAAACTGTTTTTT	CAWGPGQLNEKLFF
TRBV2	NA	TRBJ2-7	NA	TGTGCCAGCTCAGGGGCCTACGAGCAGTACTTC	CASSGAYEQYF